The 11 T cell receptor beta chains below all came from one sample that was sequenced in a study of cytomegalovirus exposure and HLA in healthy donors (dated by TCRdb to between 2016 and 2019). To prepare the library, the immunoSEQ multiplex PCR assay was applied. A mixture of 60 forward primers for TCR Vbeta segments and 13 reverse primers for TCR Jbeta segments was used in the multiplex PCR. Not all clones reach the TCRdb copy of this immuneACCESS table, which keeps in-frame sequences only. Checked studies attribute under half of the gap to unresolved V genes and leave the rest unexplained. The sample's table covers around 52,000 clones. The top ten clones comprise roughly 26% of the sample. The source material was PBMCs. The source is a man aged 40-49 years in good health and CMV-seropositive.

CDR3 nucleotides: TGTGCCAGCAGCTTAGGAACAGGGGGCACTGAAGCTTTCTTT. This translates into CASSLGTGGTEAFF. This chain uses TRBV13 with TRBJ1-1; 8 bases are shared with TRBD1. V was pared by 0 bases and J by 4 bases, with 1 base of the junction left unmatched. The CDR3 consists of 14 residues. Germline CDR1 PRHDT, CDR2 FYEKMQ (reference sequence).

The chain recombines TRBV13 with TRBJ2-7, with D possibly being TRBD1 (5 bases). The CDR3 runs to 16 residues. The germline V gene encodes CDR1 PRHDT and CDR2 FYEKMQ (reference sequence). Trimming removed 0 bases from V and 5 bases from J, with 17 bases in between. CDR3 nucleotide sequence: TGTGCCAGCAGCTTAGGCCTGTTCAGGGTAGAAAACGAGCAGTACTTC. Protein: CASSLGLFRVENEQYF.

The V and J genes are TRBV10-1 and TRBJ1-1; no definite D call. Looked up from germline, CDR1 is WNHNN and CDR2 is SYGVQD (reference sequence). The germline V and J ends were trimmed by 3 bases and 5 bases, with 16 bases remaining between them. The CDR3 is made up of 15 amino acids. The CDR3 DNA is TGCGCCAGCAGTGATGGGAGTGGACCGGGGACTGAAGCTTTCTTT. As protein: CASSDGSGPGTEAFF.

The chain employs TRBV9 and TRBJ2-2; D is uncertain. The V end was cut by 4 bases, the J end by 1 base, with 11 bases between. CDR3 length: 15 amino acids. In germline, CDR1 is SGDLS, CDR2 YYNGEE. CDR3 coding DNA: TGTGCCAGCAGCACACCCAGAGGGAACACCGGGGAGCTGTTTTTT. Protein: CASSTPRGNTGELFF.

The V gene is TRBV6-5, the J gene TRBJ1-4, with 10 bases aligning to TRBD1. The CDR3 spans 16 residues. Trimming at V came to 4 bases and at J to 0 bases, leaving 2 bases not matched to a gene. Germline CDR1 MNHEY, CDR2 SVGAGI. The CDR3 loop is CASSSGQGATNEKLFF. CDR3 nucleotide sequence: TGTGCCAGCAGTTCAGGACAGGGGGCAACTAATGAAAAACTGTTTTTT.

The V and J genes are TRBV4-1 and TRBJ1-3; D might be TRBD1 (5 bases). The CDR3 extends over 15 amino acids. In germline, CDR1 is MGHRA, CDR2 YSYEKL. Trimming removed 4 bases from V and 3 bases from J, with 13 bases in between. The CDR3 protein is CASSPGPGFGNTIYF. The CDR3 DNA follows: TGCGCCAGCAGCCCAGGCCCAGGGTTTGGAAACACCATATATTTT.

The chain recombines TRBV5-3 with TRBJ2-3; the match to TRBD2 covers 12 bases. TRBV5-3 qualifies as an ORF whose function is uncertain. The V segment lost 2 bases and the J segment 0 bases; nucleotides outside the gene matches: 1. This CDR3 is 16 amino acids long. The CDR3, as DNA: TGTGCCAGAAGCTTCGGACTAGCGGGGAGCACAGATACGCAGTATTTT. It yields the protein CARSFGLAGSTDTQYF.

The chain recombines TRBV10-3 with TRBJ2-1, with D perhaps matching TRBD2 (6 bases). The CDR3 covers 13 residues. The V and J ends lost 2 bases and 6 bases respectively, with 8 bases between them. Germline CDR1 is ENHRY and CDR2 is SYGVKD. CDR3 DNA sequence: TGTGCCATCAGTGAGCGGGGGTCCAATGAGCAGTTCTTC. This translates into CAISERGSNEQFF.

With regard to this clone: At one end the junction does not follow the germline gene, possibly because of a read error. This sample includes further DNA sequences coding for the same CDR3. The V gene is TRBV28, the J gene TRBJ1-1; D perhaps matches TRBD1 (5 bases). The CDR3 has 15 amino acids. CDR1 and CDR2 from the germline V gene are MDHEN and SYDVKM. CDR3 in amino acids: CASSFSFDSRTEAFF. The CDR3 DNA is TGCGCCAGCAGTTTCTCCTTCGACAGTCGCACTGAAGCTTTCTTT.

This rearrangement joins TRBV30 to TRBJ2-1, with D maybe TRBD1 (5 bases). There are 13 residues in the CDR3. V was trimmed by 0 bases and J by 3 bases, leaving 6 bases between them. Germline V gene lookup returns CDR1 GTSNPN and CDR2 SVGIG (reference sequence). CDR3 sequence (DNA): TGTGCCTGGAGTGTACAGGACTACAATGAGCAGTTCTTC. This translates into CAWSVQDYNEQFF.

The gene calls are TRBV14 and TRBJ1-1; D is perhaps TRBD1 (6 bases). The CDR3 totals 16 residues. CDR1 and CDR2 (germline): SGHDN, FVKESK. V lost 1 base and J 0 bases, leaving 12 bases between the germline ends. The CDR3 DNA sequence: TGTGCCAGCAGCCAAGGGGCAGGGGAAATGAACACTGAAGCTTTCTTT. Its protein product is CASSQGAGEMNTEAFF.